This T cell receptor beta chain was documented in a study of beta chain features in type 1 diabetes. Expressed TCRB transcripts were sequenced, since all the RNA that had been isolated was reverse transcribed. Sequenced by immunoSEQ multiplex PCR; TCRdb stores in-frame clones only, minus some. The sample consists of hundreds of thousands of clones, roughly 15% of them appearing once. A single heparinised draw of about 100 mL on average was taken per donor. Populations obtained by sorting all exceeded 95% purity. Findings of the study overall: Whatever favoring of shorter templates PCR might show would apply equally to patients and controls.

Of note for this clone: What it binds is unknown. Other DNA sequences in the sample encode the same CDR3.

The sequence derives from a woman aged 18-30 years in good health. The sample comprised naive CD4+ T cells from blood.

This chain's CDR3 is CSASGSETQYF. The CDR3 DNA reads as TGCAGTGCTAGTGGTTCTGAGACCCAGTACTTC. The rearrangement links TRBV20-1 to TRBJ2-5; D unresolved. The CDR3 runs 11 residues. Deletions cut 3 bases from V and 5 bases from J, with 7 bases between. Germline CDR1 and CDR2: DFQATT and SNEGSKA (reference sequence).